Presented here are 3 T cell receptor beta chains from one specimen sequenced in a study of T cells in women clearing cervical HPV infection. Clones were sequenced by immunoSEQ multiplex PCR, and TCRdb holds only the in-frame ones, with some missing. The table for this sample gives some 43,000 clones. The sequenced sample was blood buffy coat. Receptors were obtained from a woman aged 18 to 69 with a cervical HPV16 infection that either progressed to CIN3+ or cleared (not recorded which).

On this clone itself: The read comes to an end 3 residues before the CDR3 does, leaving the germline J gene to fill in the end. The gene calls are TRBV5-1 and TRBJ2-3, with no clear D. The ends were cut back, 0 bases at V and 2 bases at J, with 7 bases in the middle. Germline V gives CDR1 SGHRS, CDR2 YFSETQ. This CDR3 contains 14 residues. CDR3 amino acids: CASSLGLVTDTQYF. The covered CDR3 bases are TGCGCCAGCAGCTTGGGACTGGTCACAGATACG.

CDR3 region: CASSPGLAGGGTQYF. CDR3 DNA (partial): TGTGCCAGCAGCCCGGGACTAGCGGGGGGTGGAACG. The rearrangement links TRBV7-2 to TRBJ2-3, with 15 bases matching TRBD2. The read terminates 3 residues ahead of where the CDR3 ends, so the germline J gene completes it. The CDR3 extends over 15 amino acids. Germline CDR1 is SGHTA and CDR2 is FQGNSA.

As regards this clone: The sequenced fragment ends 3 residues before the CDR3 boundary, so the rest is inferred from the germline J gene. The chain couples TRBV2 to TRBJ2-3; no clear D gene. Germline V gene lookup returns CDR1 SNHLY and CDR2 FYNNEI. The CDR3 is made up of 11 amino acids. CDR3 DNA (partial): TGTGCCAGAGACAACCAAGAGACG. Translated: CARDNQET. The full CDR3 protein reads CARDNQETQYF.